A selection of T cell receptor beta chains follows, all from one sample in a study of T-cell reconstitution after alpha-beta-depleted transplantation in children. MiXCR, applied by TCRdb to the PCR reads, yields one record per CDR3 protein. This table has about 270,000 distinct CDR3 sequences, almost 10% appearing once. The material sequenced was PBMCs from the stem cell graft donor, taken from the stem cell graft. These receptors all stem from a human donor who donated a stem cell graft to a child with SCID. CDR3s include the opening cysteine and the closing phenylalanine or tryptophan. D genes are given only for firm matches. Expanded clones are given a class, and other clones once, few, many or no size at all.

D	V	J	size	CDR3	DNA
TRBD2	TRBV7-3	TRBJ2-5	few	CASSPVGGAEQETEYF	TGTGCCAGCAGCCCCGTGGGAGGGGCGGAACAAGAGACCGAGTACTTC
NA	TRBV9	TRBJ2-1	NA	CASSVSLMGDEQFF	TGTGCCAGCAGCGTCTCACTCATGGGCGATGAGCAGTTCTTC
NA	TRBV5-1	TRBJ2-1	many	CASSPDSQNANEQFF	TGCGCCAGCAGCCCCGACAGCCAAAACGCCAATGAGCAGTTCTTC
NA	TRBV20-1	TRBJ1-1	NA	CSADKPISGTEAFF	TGCAGTGCTGACAAACCCATCAGCGGCACTGAAGCTTTCTTT
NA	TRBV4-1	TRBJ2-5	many	CASSQDGGGQETQYF	TGCGCCAGCAGCCAAGATGGAGGGGGACAAGAGACCCAGTACTTC
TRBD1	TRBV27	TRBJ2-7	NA	CASSFVGQGLYEQYF	TGTGCCAGCAGTTTCGTAGGACAGGGGCTCTACGAGCAGTACTTC
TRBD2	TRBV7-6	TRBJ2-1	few	CASSFSAGGNNEQFF	TGTGCCAGCAGCTTCTCAGCGGGGGGTAACAATGAGCAGTTCTTC
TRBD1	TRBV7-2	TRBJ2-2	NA	CASRSGGTANTGELFF	TGTGCCAGCAGGTCGGGTGGGACAGCGAACACCGGGGAGCTGTTTTTT
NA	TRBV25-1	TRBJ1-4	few	CASSDQGIGNEKLFF	TGTGCCAGCAGTGACCAGGGAATCGGGAATGAAAAACTGTTTTTT
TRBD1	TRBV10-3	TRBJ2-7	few	CAIRQGGDEQYF	TGTGCCATCCGACAGGGGGGCGACGAGCAGTACTTC
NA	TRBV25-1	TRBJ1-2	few	CASSGGFYGYTF	TGTGCCAGCAGTGGGGGTTTCTATGGCTACACCTTC
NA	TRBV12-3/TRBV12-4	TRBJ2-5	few	CASSSHPSQETQYF	TGTGCCAGCAGTTCCCATCCGAGCCAAGAGACCCAGTACTTC
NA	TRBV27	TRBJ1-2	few	CASSPGGESYTF	TGTGCCAGCAGCCCCGGGGGAGAAAGCTACACCTTC
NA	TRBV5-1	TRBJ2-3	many	CASSLGPTVTDTQYF	TGCGCCAGCAGCTTGGGCCCAACCGTCACAGATACGCAGTATTTT
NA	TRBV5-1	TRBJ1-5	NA	CASSLAGAKHQPQHF	TGCGCCAGCAGCTTGGCAGGGGCGAAACATCAGCCCCAGCATTTT
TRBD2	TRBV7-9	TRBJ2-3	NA	CAISPGLAGGYTDTQYF	TGTGCCATCAGCCCTGGGCTAGCGGGGGGCTACACAGATACGCAGTATTTT
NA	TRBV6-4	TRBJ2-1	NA	CASSEVGAIGNEQFF	TGTGCCAGCAGTGAAGTGGGGGCTATAGGCAATGAGCAGTTCTTC
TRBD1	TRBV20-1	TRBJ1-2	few	CSARDDPTGSPYGYTF	TGCAGTGCTAGAGACGACCCGACAGGGTCCCCTTATGGCTACACCTTC
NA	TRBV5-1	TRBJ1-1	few	CASTPGNTEAFF	TGCGCCAGCACTCCAGGGAACACTGAAGCTTTCTTT
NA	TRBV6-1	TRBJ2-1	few	CASSEVGGPGMNEQFF	TGTGCCAGCAGTGAAGTCGGGGGTCCGGGCATGAATGAGCAGTTCTTC
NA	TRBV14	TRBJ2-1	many	CASSRVNEQFF	TGTGCCAGCAGCCGGGTCAATGAGCAGTTCTTC
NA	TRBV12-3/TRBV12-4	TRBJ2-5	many	CASSGSWWTQYF	TGTGCCAGCAGTGGGTCCTGGTGGACCCAGTACTTC
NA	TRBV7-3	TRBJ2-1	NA	CASSLASESEQFF	TGTGCCAGCAGCTTAGCTAGCGAAAGTGAGCAGTTCTTC
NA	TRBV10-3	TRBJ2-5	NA	CAIKGVTPLETQYF	TGTGCCATCAAAGGGGTGACCCCGTTGGAGACCCAGTACTTC
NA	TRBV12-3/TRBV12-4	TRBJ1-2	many	CASSFDSYGYTF	TGTGCCAGCAGTTTCGACAGTTATGGCTACACCTTC
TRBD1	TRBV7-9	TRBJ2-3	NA	CASSNRDRASDTQYF	TGTGCCAGCAGCAACCGGGACAGGGCATCAGATACGCAGTATTTT
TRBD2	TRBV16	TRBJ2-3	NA	CASSQTSIVRGGTDTQYF	TGTGCCAGCAGCCAAACCTCAATCGTCCGGGGGGGCACAGATACGCAGTATTTT
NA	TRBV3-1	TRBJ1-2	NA	CASSQEGEAVTGYTF	TGTGCCAGCAGCCAAGAAGGTGAGGCAGTTACTGGCTACACCTTC
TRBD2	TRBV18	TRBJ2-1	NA	CASSPPRSGTSGWSSYNEQFF	TGTGCCAGCTCACCACCCAGGTCCGGGACTAGCGGGTGGAGCTCCTACAATGAGCAGTTCTTC
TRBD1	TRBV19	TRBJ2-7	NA	CASSSGQAAYEQYF	TGTGCCAGTAGTAGTGGACAGGCAGCCTACGAGCAGTACTTC
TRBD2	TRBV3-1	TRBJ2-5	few	CASSQRLAGGPEQETQYF	TGTGCCAGCAGCCAGAGACTAGCGGGGGGGCCGGAACAAGAGACCCAGTACTTC
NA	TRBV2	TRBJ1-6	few	CASSGETFNLYNSPLHF	TGTGCCAGCAGTGGGGAGACCTTCAACCTCTATAATTCACCCCTCCACTTT
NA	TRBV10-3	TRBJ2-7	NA	CAISESNNRDYEQYF	TGTGCCATCAGTGAGAGTAATAACAGGGACTACGAGCAGTACTTC
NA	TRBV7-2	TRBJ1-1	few	CASRASMNTEAFF	TGTGCCAGCAGGGCGAGCATGAACACTGAAGCTTTCTTT
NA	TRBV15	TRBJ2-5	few	CATSRPHREETQYF	TGTGCCACCAGCAGGCCTCACAGGGAAGAGACCCAGTACTTC
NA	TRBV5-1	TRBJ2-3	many	CASRLTKSTDTQYF	TGCGCCAGCAGATTAACCAAAAGTACAGATACGCAGTATTTT
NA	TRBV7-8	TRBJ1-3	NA	CASSPTTSGNTIYF	TGTGCCAGCAGCCCAACCACCTCTGGAAACACCATATATTTT
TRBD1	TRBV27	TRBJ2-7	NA	CASSITGDEQYF	TGTGCCAGCAGTATCACAGGGGACGAGCAGTACTTC
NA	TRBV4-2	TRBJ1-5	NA	CASSQEEILSNQPQHF	TGTGCCAGCAGCCAAGAAGAAATACTTAGCAATCAGCCCCAGCATTTT
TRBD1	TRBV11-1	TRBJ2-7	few	CASRQDRDSYEQYF	TGTGCCAGTCGACAGGACAGGGATTCCTACGAGCAGTACTTC
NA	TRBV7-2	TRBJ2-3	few	CASSLSGGGLGDTQYF	TGTGCCAGCAGCCTGTCCGGAGGGGGGCTGGGAGATACGCAGTATTTT
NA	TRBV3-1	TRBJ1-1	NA	CASSQDRKTEAFF	TGTGCCAGCAGCCAAGACAGGAAGACTGAAGCTTTCTTT
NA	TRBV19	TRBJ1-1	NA	CASRDRTSTNTEAFF	TGTGCCAGTAGGGACAGAACCTCAACGAACACTGAAGCTTTCTTT
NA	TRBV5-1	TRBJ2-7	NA	CASSSSGGALAYEQYF	TGCGCCAGCAGCTCCTCGGGCGGGGCTTTAGCCTACGAGCAGTACTTC
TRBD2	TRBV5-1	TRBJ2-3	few	CASSLETSGGTDTQYF	TGCGCCAGCAGCTTGGAAACTAGCGGGGGCACAGATACGCAGTATTTT
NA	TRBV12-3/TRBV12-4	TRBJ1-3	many	CASILQRSGNTIYF	TGTGCCAGCATCTTGCAGCGCTCTGGAAACACCATATATTTT
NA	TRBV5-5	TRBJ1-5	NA	CASSLDYSNQPQHF	TGTGCCAGCAGCCTTGATTATAGCAATCAGCCCCAGCATTTT
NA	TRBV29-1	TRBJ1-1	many	CSVTEGGLGEAFF	TGCAGCGTTACCGAGGGGGGGCTCGGTGAAGCTTTCTTT
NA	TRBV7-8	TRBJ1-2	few	CASSLEGAGSGRYTF	TGTGCCAGCAGCTTAGAAGGGGCAGGGTCGGGGCGCTACACCTTC
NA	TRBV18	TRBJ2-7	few	CASSPRNGEQYF	TGTGCCAGCTCACCACGGAACGGAGAGCAGTACTTC
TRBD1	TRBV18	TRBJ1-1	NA	CASSPGQPPLTEAFF	TGTGCCAGCTCACCGGGACAGCCGCCCCTTACTGAAGCTTTCTTT
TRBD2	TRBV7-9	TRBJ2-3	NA	CASSTASGGVDTQYF	TGTGCCAGCAGCACGGCTAGCGGGGGGGTGGATACGCAGTATTTT
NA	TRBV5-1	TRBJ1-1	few	CASRPSGGDTEAFF	TGCGCCAGCCGACCGTCGGGCGGGGACACTGAAGCTTTCTTT